This T cell receptor beta chain was sequenced for a study of T cells in Graves' hyperthyroidism and ophthalmopathy. This clonotype was seen a few times. A junction boundary mismatches the germline segment, possibly from a read error. Amplified regions were TCR beta CDR3 sequences from RNA transcripts. The HTBI primer set served for first-round RT-PCR of the TCR CDR3. TCRdb independently ran MiXCR on the multiplex PCR reads; one entry per CDR3 protein. The data show 500,000 to 600,000 distinct CDR3 sequences, with approximately 15% seen just once and around 18% held by the top ten. Criteria for exclusion of patients were uncontrolled infection, other autoimmune disease, pregnancy or lactation. It was around 11 ml of fresh peripheral blood that supplied the PBMCs. CDR3 length: 16 residues. Germline CDR1 and CDR2: MNHEY and SMNVEV (reference sequence).

V usage is TRBV27 and J usage is TRBJ2-1; 8 bases are shared with TRBD2. The sample was blood. This clonotype was sampled from a woman aged 18-29 years with Graves' hyperthyroidism. CDR3 residues: CASGLVAGGPYNEQFF. DNA for the CDR3: TGTGCCAGCGGTTTAGTGGCGGGGGGACCGTACAATGAGCAGTTCTTC.